A single sample is the source of the 9 T cell receptor beta chains below, sequenced in a study of CD8+ T cells in alopecia areata. Extracted RNA was reverse transcribed into cDNA, the sequencing template. Produced via immunoSEQ multiplex PCR; TCRdb's table is partial and in-frame only. The table has about 200,000 clones, about 62% seen once. The treatment is: oral pan-JAK inhibitor, 5-10 mg twice daily. The sequences come from CD4+ T cells sorted from blood, collected at week 24, from a patient treated with tofacitinib. Every receptor here comes from a human donor with alopecia areata.

This clone was observed many times. The genes are TRBV7-2 and TRBJ2-4, with D unclear. CDR1 is SGHTA, CDR2 FQGNSA, per germline. V lost 6 bases to trimming and J lost 1 base, with 7 bases between them. The CDR3 contains 13 residues. The CDR3 spells CASSEEAKNIQYF. Here the CDR3 DNA reads TGTGCCAGCAGTGAGGAGGCCAAAAACATTCAGTACTTC.

The V gene is TRBV25-1, the J gene TRBJ2-7, with 8 bases fitting TRBD1. The V gene's germline CDR1 is MGHDK and CDR2 SYGVNS. The V segment lost 3 bases and the J segment 0 bases; nucleotides outside the gene matches: 4. The CDR3 runs 15 residues. The CDR3 DNA reads TGTGCCAGCAGTGACTGGACAGGGAACTCCTACGAGCAGTACTTC. Protein sequence: CASSDWTGNSYEQYF.

Only a few counts were recorded for this clone. This chain uses TRBV4-3 with TRBJ2-7; unclear D gene. This CDR3 contains 14 residues. V lost 1 base and J lost 1, with 8 bases in between. Germline values: CDR1 LGHNA, CDR2 YSLEER. CDR3 nucleotides: TGCGCCAGCAGCCAAGTACCTGAATCCTACGAGCAGTACTTC. This codes for CASSQVPESYEQYF.

This chain uses TRBV6-1 with TRBJ2-4, with D perhaps assigned TRBD1 or TRBD2 (5 bases each). Germline V CDR1 and CDR2: MNHNS, SASEGT. The CDR3 is made up of 15 amino acids. Trimming pared 5 bases from V and 1 base from J, leaving 12 bases between. As DNA, the CDR3 is TGTGCCAGCAGTATTCCTGAGGGGGCCAAAAACATTCAGTACTTC. It translates to CASSIPEGAKNIQYF.

The J gene is TRBJ2-3, the V gene TRBV7-3; the D gene is possibly TRBD1 (6 bases). V lost 1 base and J 3 bases, leaving 11 bases between the germline ends. The length of the CDR3 is 15 residues. Germline V CDR1 and CDR2: SGHTA, FQGTGA. In nucleotides, the CDR3 is TGTGCCAGCAGCTTAATGGCCAGGGGAACAGATACGCAGTATTTT. Translating it yields CASSLMARGTDTQYF.

In this sample, this clone turned up a few times. This chain uses TRBV29-1 with TRBJ1-1; no reliable D call. The germline gives CDR1 SQVTM, CDR2 ANQGSEA. This CDR3 comprises 14 residues. V was cut by 2 bases and J by 1 base, with 11 bases left in between. The CDR3 DNA reads TGCAGCGTTGAATCTTCCCCGGGGAACACTGAAGCTTTCTTT. Its translation is CSVESSPGNTEAFF. Combining the CDR3 with reference TRBV29-1 and TRBJ1-1 gives the whole variable domain SAVISQKPSRDICQRGTSLTIQCQVDSQVTMMFWYRQQPGQSLTLIATANQGSEATYESGFVIDKFPISRPNLTFSTLTVSNMSPEDSSIYLCSVESSPGNTEAFFGQGTRLTVV.

V usage is TRBV25-1 and J usage is TRBJ2-7; D gene unclear. The CDR3 has 14 amino acids. The V gene lost 7 bases and the J gene lost 3 bases, with 16 bases spanning the gap. Germline loops: CDR1 MGHDK, CDR2 SYGVNS. The DNA for the CDR3 is TGTGCCAGCAAAGAGAGCGCCACCCACTACGAGCAGTACTTC. Translated, it gives CASKESATHYEQYF.

The chain has TRBV29-1 and TRBJ2-7; D might be TRBD1 or TRBD2, each matching 6 bases. The CDR3 extends over 11 amino acids. CDR1 and CDR2 (germline): SQVTM, ANQGSEA. V was clipped by 7 bases and J by 5 bases, with 12 bases between them. The CDR3 DNA follows: TGCAGCGCCGAAGGGGGGAACGAGCAGTACTTC. Translated: CSAEGGNEQYF.

V gene TRBV28 combines with J gene TRBJ2-7; 11 positions agree with TRBD2. Looked up from germline, CDR1 is MDHEN and CDR2 is SYDVKM. The CDR3 sequence is 16 residues long. The J segment lost 0 bases and the V segment lost 7 bases, leaving 8 bases of the junction unmatched. The CDR3 loop is CASKGGTSGSSYEQYF. CDR3 bases: TGTGCCAGCAAGGGCGGGACTAGCGGATCCTCCTACGAGCAGTACTTC.